Listed below are T cell receptor beta chains from one sample, sequenced in a study of T cells after posttransplantation cyclophosphamide. Sequencing was performed with immunoSEQ multiplex PCR; in TCRdb, only in-frame clones are kept and a portion is missing. This table holds some 17,000 clones, around 91% found once. The sample consisted of CD4+ T cells sorted from blood, taken after allogeneic stem cell transplant with posttransplant cyclophosphamide. Receptors were obtained from a male patient aged 55 to 70 who received an allogeneic stem cell transplant from a related donor and was CMV-positive. The graft donor may have given rise to some T cells. CDR3s include the opening cysteine and the closing phenylalanine or tryptophan. Fields, in order: V gene, clone size, D gene, J gene, CDR3 protein, CDR3 DNA. The D gene is left open where the match is weak. Clone size is not always given. Where it is, it says once, few, many or a class for expanded clones.

v_call: TRBV9
clone_size: -
d_call: TRBD2
j_call: TRBJ2-5
cdr3_aa: CASSPGTSAYQETQYF
cdr3_nt: TGTGCCAGCAGCCCCGGGACTAGTGCGTACCAAGAGACCCAGTACTTC

v_call: TRBV5-6
clone_size: once
d_call: TRBD1
j_call: TRBJ2-7
cdr3_aa: CASSLAKGQKAYEQYF
cdr3_nt: TGTGCCAGCAGCTTGGCCAAGGGACAGAAGGCCTACGAGCAGTACTTC

v_call: TRBV7-3
clone_size: -
d_call: TRBD1
j_call: TRBJ1-2
cdr3_aa: CASSSPGQGSDGYTF
cdr3_nt: TGTGCCAGCAGCTCGCCGGGACAGGGGTCCGATGGCTACACCTTC

v_call: TRBV5-4
clone_size: -
d_call: -
j_call: TRBJ2-2
cdr3_aa: CASSLAARSGELFF
cdr3_nt: TGTGCCAGCAGCTTGGCAGCAAGGAGCGGGGAGCTGTTTTTT

v_call: TRBV7-2
clone_size: -
d_call: TRBD2
j_call: TRBJ2-7
cdr3_aa: CASSFSGLTYEQYF
cdr3_nt: TGTGCCAGCAGCTTTTCGGGACTAACCTACGAGCAGTACTTC

v_call: TRBV2
clone_size: -
d_call: TRBD1
j_call: TRBJ2-7
cdr3_aa: CASTRQTGLYEQYF
cdr3_nt: TGTGCCAGCACGCGGCAGACAGGGCTCTACGAGCAGTACTTC

v_call: TRBV6-6
clone_size: -
d_call: -
j_call: TRBJ1-3
cdr3_aa: CASRPQSGNTIYF
cdr3_nt: TGTGCCAGCAGACCCCAGTCTGGAAACACCATATATTTT

v_call: TRBV30
clone_size: -
d_call: -
j_call: TRBJ1-2
cdr3_aa: CAWNVGAGPGYTF
cdr3_nt: TGTGCCTGGAACGTCGGAGCGGGGCCCGGCTACACCTTC

v_call: TRBV29-1
clone_size: -
d_call: TRBD2
j_call: TRBJ2-7
cdr3_aa: CSVEEAGGREQYF
cdr3_nt: TGCAGCGTTGAGGAAGCGGGGGGGCGCGAGCAGTACTTC

v_call: TRBV27
clone_size: -
d_call: TRBD1
j_call: TRBJ1-1
cdr3_aa: CASSRQGYNEAFF
cdr3_nt: TGTGCCAGCAGTCGACAGGGTTACAATGAAGCTTTCTTT

v_call: TRBV14
clone_size: -
d_call: TRBD1
j_call: TRBJ1-4
cdr3_aa: CASSQEGDRGDEKLLF
cdr3_nt: TGTGCCAGCAGCCAAGAGGGGGACAGGGGAGATGAAAAACTGCTTTTT

v_call: TRBV19
clone_size: -
d_call: -
j_call: TRBJ1-1
cdr3_aa: CASSGGDGGAWNTEAFF
cdr3_nt: TGTGCCAGTAGTGGCGGGGACGGGGGGGCATGGAACACTGAAGCTTTCTTT

v_call: TRBV5-4
clone_size: few
d_call: -
j_call: TRBJ1-6
cdr3_aa: CASGGRISPLHF
cdr3_nt: TGTGCCAGCGGGGGCAGGATCTCACCCCTCCACTTT

v_call: TRBV7-2
clone_size: -
d_call: -
j_call: TRBJ2-4
cdr3_aa: CASSSDSGTVRNIQYF
cdr3_nt: TGTGCCAGCAGCTCCGATTCCGGGACTGTCAGAAACATTCAGTACTTC

v_call: TRBV6-1
clone_size: -
d_call: TRBD1
j_call: TRBJ1-1
cdr3_aa: CASRRGQESEAFF
cdr3_nt: TGTGCCAGCCGGAGGGGACAGGAATCTGAAGCTTTCTTT

v_call: TRBV7-9
clone_size: -
d_call: -
j_call: TRBJ2-2
cdr3_aa: CARMTGADTGELFF
cdr3_nt: TGTGCCAGGATGACCGGAGCCGACACCGGGGAGCTGTTTTTT

v_call: TRBV5-1
clone_size: -
d_call: -
j_call: TRBJ1-5
cdr3_aa: CASSLLEGTPLNSNQPQHF
cdr3_nt: TGCGCCAGCAGCTTGTTGGAGGGGACCCCCCTAAATAGCAATCAGCCCCAGCATTTT